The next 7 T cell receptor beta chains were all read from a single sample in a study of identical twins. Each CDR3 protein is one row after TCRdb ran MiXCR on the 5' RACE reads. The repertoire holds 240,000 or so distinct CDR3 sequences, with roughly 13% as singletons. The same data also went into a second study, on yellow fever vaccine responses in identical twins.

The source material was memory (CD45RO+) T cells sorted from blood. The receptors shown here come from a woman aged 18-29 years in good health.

CDR3 sequence reads: CASSPRTSGLWTDTQYF. CDR3 bases: TGTGCCAGCAGCCCAAGGACTAGCGGGTTATGGACAGATACGCAGTATTTT. The chain carries TRBV11-2 and TRBJ2-3, with 11 positions matching TRBD2. The CDR3 has 17 residues. After removal of 5 bases from V and 3 bases from J, the junction contained 10 bases not matched to a gene. CDR1 and CDR2 (germline): SGHAT, FQNNGV.

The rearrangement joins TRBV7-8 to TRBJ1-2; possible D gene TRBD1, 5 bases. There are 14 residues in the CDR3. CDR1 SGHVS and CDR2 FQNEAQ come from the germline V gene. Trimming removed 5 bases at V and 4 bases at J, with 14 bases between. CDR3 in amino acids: CASSNRQSSYGYTF. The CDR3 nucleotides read TGTGCCAGCAGCAATAGACAGTCAAGCTATGGCTACACCTTC.

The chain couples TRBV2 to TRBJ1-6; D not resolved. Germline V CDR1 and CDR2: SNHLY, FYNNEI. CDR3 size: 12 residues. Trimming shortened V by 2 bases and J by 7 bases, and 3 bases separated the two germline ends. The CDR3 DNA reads TGTGCCAGCAGTGAACCGAATTCACCCCTCCACTTT. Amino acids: CASSEPNSPLHF.

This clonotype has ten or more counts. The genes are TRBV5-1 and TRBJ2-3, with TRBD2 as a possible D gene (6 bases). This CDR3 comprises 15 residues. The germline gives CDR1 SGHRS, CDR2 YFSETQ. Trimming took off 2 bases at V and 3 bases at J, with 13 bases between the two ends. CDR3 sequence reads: CASSLREVGTDTQYF. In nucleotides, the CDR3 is TGCGCCAGCAGCTTAAGGGAGGTCGGGACAGATACGCAGTATTTT.

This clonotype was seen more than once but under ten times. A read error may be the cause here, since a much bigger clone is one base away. The CDR3 region is CASTQEETQYF. The CDR3 DNA is TGTGCCAGCACCCAAGAGGAGACCCAGTACTTC. The rearrangement joins TRBV3-1 to TRBJ2-5; D gene ambiguous. CDR3 length equals 11 residues. In germline, CDR1 is LGHDT, CDR2 YNNKEL (reference sequence).

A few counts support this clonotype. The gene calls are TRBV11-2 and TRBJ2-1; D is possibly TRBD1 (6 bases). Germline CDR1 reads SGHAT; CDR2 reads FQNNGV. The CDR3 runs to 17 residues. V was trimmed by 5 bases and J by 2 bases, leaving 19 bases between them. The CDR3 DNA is TGTGCCAGCAGCATAGGGGTCGGACAGTTCGCCTACAATGAGCAGTTCTTC. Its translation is CASSIGVGQFAYNEQFF.

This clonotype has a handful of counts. The CDR3 region is CSASPRNGYTF. The CDR3 nucleotides are TGCAGTGCTAGCCCCAGAAACGGCTACACCTTC. The J gene is TRBJ1-2, the V gene TRBV20-1; D unclear. V was trimmed by 3 bases and J by 8 bases, leaving 10 bases between them. Germline V lookup: CDR1 DFQATT, CDR2 SNEGSKA (reference sequence). The CDR3 totals 11 residues.